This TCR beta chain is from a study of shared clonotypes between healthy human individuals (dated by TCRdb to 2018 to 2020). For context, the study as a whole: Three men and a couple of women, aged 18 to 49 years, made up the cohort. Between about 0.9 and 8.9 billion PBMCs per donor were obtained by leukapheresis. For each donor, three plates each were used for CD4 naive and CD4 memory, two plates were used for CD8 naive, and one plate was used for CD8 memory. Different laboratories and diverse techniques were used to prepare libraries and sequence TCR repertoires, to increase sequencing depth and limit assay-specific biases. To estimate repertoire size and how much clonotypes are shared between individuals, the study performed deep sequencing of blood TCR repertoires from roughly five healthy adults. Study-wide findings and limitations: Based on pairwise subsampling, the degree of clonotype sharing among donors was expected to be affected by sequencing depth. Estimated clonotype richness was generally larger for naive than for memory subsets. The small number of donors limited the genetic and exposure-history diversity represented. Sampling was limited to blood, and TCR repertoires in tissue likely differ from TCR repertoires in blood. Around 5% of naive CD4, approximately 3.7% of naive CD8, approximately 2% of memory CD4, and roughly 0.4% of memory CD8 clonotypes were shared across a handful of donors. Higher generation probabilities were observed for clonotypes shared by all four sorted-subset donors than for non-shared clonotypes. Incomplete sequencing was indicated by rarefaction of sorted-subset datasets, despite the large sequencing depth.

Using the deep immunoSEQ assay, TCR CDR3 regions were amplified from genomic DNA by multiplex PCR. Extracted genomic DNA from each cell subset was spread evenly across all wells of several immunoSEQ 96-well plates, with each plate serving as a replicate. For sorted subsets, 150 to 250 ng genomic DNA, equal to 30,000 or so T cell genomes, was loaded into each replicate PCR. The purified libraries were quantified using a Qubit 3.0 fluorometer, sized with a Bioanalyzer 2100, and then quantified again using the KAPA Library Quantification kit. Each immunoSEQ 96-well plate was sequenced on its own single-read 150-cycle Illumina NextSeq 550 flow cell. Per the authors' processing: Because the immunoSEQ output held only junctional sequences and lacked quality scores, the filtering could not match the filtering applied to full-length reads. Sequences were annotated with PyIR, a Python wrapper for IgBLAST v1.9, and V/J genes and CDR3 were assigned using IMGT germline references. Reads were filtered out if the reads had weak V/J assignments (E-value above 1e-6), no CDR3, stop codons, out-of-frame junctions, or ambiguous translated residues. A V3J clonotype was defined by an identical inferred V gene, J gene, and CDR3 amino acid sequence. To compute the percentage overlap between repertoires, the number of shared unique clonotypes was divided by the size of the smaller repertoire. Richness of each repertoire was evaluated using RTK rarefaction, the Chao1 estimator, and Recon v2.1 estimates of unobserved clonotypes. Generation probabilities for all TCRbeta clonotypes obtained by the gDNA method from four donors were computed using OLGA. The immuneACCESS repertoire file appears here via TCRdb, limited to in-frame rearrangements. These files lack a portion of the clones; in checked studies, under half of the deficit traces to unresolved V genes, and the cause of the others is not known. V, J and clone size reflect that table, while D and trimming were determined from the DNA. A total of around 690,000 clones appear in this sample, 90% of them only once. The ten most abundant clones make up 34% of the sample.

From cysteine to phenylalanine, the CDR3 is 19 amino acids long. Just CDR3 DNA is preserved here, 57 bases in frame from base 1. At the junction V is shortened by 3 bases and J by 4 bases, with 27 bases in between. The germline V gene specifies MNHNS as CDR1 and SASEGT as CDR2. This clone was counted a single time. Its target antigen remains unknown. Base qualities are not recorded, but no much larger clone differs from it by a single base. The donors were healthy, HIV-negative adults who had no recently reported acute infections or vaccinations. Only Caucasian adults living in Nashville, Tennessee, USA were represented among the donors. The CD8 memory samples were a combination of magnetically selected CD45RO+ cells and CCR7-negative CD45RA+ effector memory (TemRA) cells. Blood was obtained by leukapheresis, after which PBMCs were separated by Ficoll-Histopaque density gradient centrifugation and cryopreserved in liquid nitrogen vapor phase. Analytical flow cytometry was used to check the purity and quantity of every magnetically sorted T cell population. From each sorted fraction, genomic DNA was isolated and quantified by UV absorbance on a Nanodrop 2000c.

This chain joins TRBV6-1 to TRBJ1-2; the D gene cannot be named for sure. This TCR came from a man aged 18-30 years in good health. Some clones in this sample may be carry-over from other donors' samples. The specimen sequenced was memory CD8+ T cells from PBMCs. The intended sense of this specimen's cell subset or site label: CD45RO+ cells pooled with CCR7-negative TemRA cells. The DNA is TGTGCCAGCAGTGATGCTACGGCTGGTCCCGGGTATAGTCGCTATGGCTACACCTTC. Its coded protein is CASSDATAGPGYSRYGYTF.